Each of the 24 T cell receptor beta chains below was sequenced from the same sample in a study of Graves' ophthalmopathy and Graves' hyperthyroidism. CDR3 regions of TCR beta were amplified from RNA transcripts. The workflow started with a first-round RT-PCR run with HTBI primers and then moved on to a second-round multiplex PCR. TCRdb recomputed calls from the multiplex PCR reads with MiXCR, one row per CDR3 protein. The sample lists 200,000 to 300,000 distinct CDR3 sequences, around 45% occurring once. The sequencing sample was made of peripheral blood. These receptors came from an adult man with Graves' ophthalmopathy.

For this clonotype: Just one base apart from a much larger clone, this may be a read error. This chain joins TRBV6-2 or TRBV6-3 and TRBJ2-7, with unresolved D. Trimming took off 1 base at V and 5 bases at J, with 6 bases between the two ends. Germline CDR1 reads MNHEY; CDR2 reads SVGEGT. The CDR3 totals 12 residues. The DNA for the CDR3 is TGTGCCAGCAGTTACTTGTTCCACGAGCAGTACTTC. Translated, it gives CASSYLFHEQYF.

The chain recombines TRBV9 with TRBJ2-2; D unclear. V shed 0 bases and J shed 1 base, with 7 bases lying between them. The CDR3 runs to 15 residues. Germline V gene sequence: CDR1 SGDLS, CDR2 YYNGEE. The CDR3 DNA reads as TGTGCCAGCAGCGTAGTCACAGTGAACACCGGGGAGCTGTTTTTT. It encodes CASSVVTVNTGELFF.

The chain carries TRBV19 and TRBJ2-5; D is perhaps TRBD1 (6 bases). Germline assignment: CDR1 LNHDA and CDR2 SQIVND (reference sequence). This CDR3 spans 14 amino acids. With 9 bases removed from V and 3 bases from J, the gap between germline ends came to 17 bases. The DNA for the CDR3 is TGTGCCAGCAGTTGGGGCAGGGGAAAAGAGACCCAGTACTTC. Amino acid sequence: CASSWGRGKETQYF.

This clonotype occurred a few times. An end of the junction does not agree with germline; a read error may underlie this. This chain joins TRBV10-3 and TRBJ1-2, with 8 nucleotides matching TRBD1. This CDR3 is built from 16 residues. CDR1 and CDR2 (germline): ENHRY, SYGVKD. Written as DNA, the CDR3 is TGTGCCAGCAGTCCCATGACCGGGACAGGCTCAGATGGCTACACCTTC. Translation gives CASSPMTGTGSDGYTF.

This clonotype is a singleton in its sample. The genes are TRBV12-3 or TRBV12-4 and TRBJ2-7; TRBD2 agrees at 7 bases. V dropped 1 base and J dropped 3; count of bases not matched to a gene: 6. CDR3 length equals 15 residues. CDR3 in amino acids: CASSLDTGGYYEQYF. The CDR3, as DNA: TGTGCCAGCAGTTTAGATACGGGAGGTTACTACGAGCAGTACTTC.

The chain couples TRBV10-3 to TRBJ1-1; TRBD1 aligns across 10 bases. Germline assignment: CDR1 ENHRY and CDR2 SYGVKD. V trimming: 4 bases; J trimming: 2 bases; junction bases outside the gene matches: 10. This CDR3 has 17 residues. CDR3 residues: CAISGGRDRGDNTEAFF. For the CDR3, the DNA is TGTGCCATCAGTGGGGGCAGGGACAGGGGAGACAACACTGAAGCTTTCTTT.

This clonotype was recorded at least ten times. V usage is TRBV29-1 and J usage is TRBJ1-1; D remains ambiguous. The CDR3 has 12 amino acids. Germline V gene lookup returns CDR1 SQVTM and CDR2 ANQGSEA. The germline V and J ends were trimmed by 4 bases and 2 bases, with 8 bases remaining between them. CDR3 coding DNA: TGCAGCGTTGTTATAGGTAACACTGAAGCTTTCTTT. Translated: CSVVIGNTEAFF.

In this sample, this clonotype turned up once. The chain recombines TRBV9 with TRBJ1-6; maybe TRBD1 (6 bases). Looked up from germline, CDR1 is SGDLS and CDR2 is YYNGEE. V dropped 5 bases and J dropped 0 bases, with 15 bases sitting between them. The CDR3 totals 17 residues. The CDR3 DNA reads TGTGCCAGCAGTTACCCCGACAGGAGCTCCTATAATTCACCCCTCCACTTT. Translation: CASSYPDRSSYNSPLHF.

The chain combines TRBV19 with TRBJ2-5; weak D call: TRBD2 (5 bases). The CDR3 loop spans 13 amino acids. Germline V gene data show CDR1 as LNHDA and CDR2 as SQIVND (reference sequence). The V end lost 9 bases, the J end lost 5 bases, and 16 bases lay between the germline ends. Here the CDR3 reads CASAPRRTETQYF. Here the CDR3 DNA reads TGTGCCAGCGCCCCCAGGAGGACGGAGACCCAGTACTTC.

The chain combines TRBV4-2 with TRBJ1-1; 8 nucleotides agree with TRBD1. The length of the CDR3 is 14 residues. Per germline, CDR1 LGHNA and CDR2 YNFKEQ. The V segment lost 7 bases and the J segment 3 bases; nucleotides outside the gene matches: 7. CDR3 in amino acids: CASTTQQGDTEAFF. The CDR3 region has the DNA TGTGCCAGCACCACGCAACAGGGGGACACTGAAGCTTTCTTT.

The rearrangement uses TRBV10-2 and TRBJ2-7; D remains ambiguous. This CDR3 contains 13 residues. Germline loops: CDR1 WSHSY, CDR2 SAAADI. Trimming cost V 0 bases and J 3 bases, with 6 bases left between them. The CDR3 protein is CASSESLGYEQYF. Written as DNA, the CDR3 is TGCGCCAGCAGTGAGTCCCTCGGCTACGAGCAGTACTTC.

Of note for this clonotype: At one of its ends the junction is not consistent with the germline gene, which may arise from a read error. The chain carries TRBV29-1 and TRBJ2-2; maybe TRBD1 (6 bases). Germline CDR1 is SQVTM and CDR2 is ANQGSEA. The CDR3 is 13 amino acids. The CDR3 here is CSAPDRNAGELFF. The CDR3 region has the DNA TGCAGCGCCCCAGACAGGAACGCCGGGGAGCTGTTTTTT.

The sample holds a few counts of this clonotype. The rearrangement uses TRBV29-1 and TRBJ2-7; D might be TRBD2 (6 bases). CDR1 and CDR2 from the germline V gene are SQVTM and ANQGSEA. With 5 bases removed from V and 5 bases from J, the gap between germline ends came to 16 bases. CDR3 size: 13 residues. In DNA, the CDR3 is TGCAGCGTTACCCGCCCGGGGGTGCACGAGCAGTACTTC. Translating gives CSVTRPGVHEQYF.

In regard to this clonotype: Mismatch with germline at one junction end may stem from a read error. The V and J genes are TRBV5-1 and TRBJ2-2; D might be TRBD1 (6 bases). CDR3 length: 13 residues. The germline gives CDR1 SGHRS, CDR2 YFSETQ. CDR3 bases: TGTGCCAGCAGCTTTACAGGGTCTGGGGAGCTGTTTTTT. Its protein is CASSFTGSGELFF.

The rearrangement joins TRBV7-2 to TRBJ1-1; no reliable D call. V was shortened by 6 bases and J by 7 bases, with 15 bases between the two germline ends. CDR3 size: 13 residues. The germline gives CDR1 SGHTA, CDR2 FQGNSA. The CDR3 loop reads CASRTTNTHEAFF. For the CDR3, the DNA is TGTGCCAGCAGAACCACAAACACCCATGAAGCTTTCTTT.

This sequence joins TRBV5-1 and TRBJ2-2; 7 nucleotides line up with TRBD1. This CDR3 comprises 15 residues. Germline V gives CDR1 SGHRS, CDR2 YFSETQ. With V trimmed by 3 bases and J by 1 base, 3 bases remained unmatched. In nucleotides, the CDR3 is TGCGCCAGCAGCTCGGGACAGCTGAACACCGGGGAGCTGTTTTTT. Encoded protein: CASSSGQLNTGELFF.

This clonotype showed up many times. The rearrangement links TRBV4-1 to TRBJ2-6, with D perhaps TRBD1 (5 bases). V dropped 0 bases and J dropped 0 bases, with 6 bases sitting between them. Germline V lookup: CDR1 MGHRA, CDR2 YSYEKL. This CDR3 contains 16 residues. The CDR3 spells CASSQDQGSGANVLTF. The CDR3 region has the DNA TGCGCCAGCAGCCAAGATCAGGGCTCTGGGGCCAACGTCCTGACTTTC.

This clonotype has just one count. The gene calls are TRBV4-2 and TRBJ2-7, with TRBD2 as a possible D gene (6 bases). Trimming left V 0 bases short and J 9 bases short, with 18 bases between. CDR1 and CDR2 (germline): LGHNA, YNFKEQ. The CDR3 has 15 residues. This CDR3 reads CASSQDTLAAPGQYF. The CDR3 coding sequence is TGTGCCAGCAGCCAAGACACGTTAGCGGCCCCTGGGCAGTACTTC.

The chain links TRBV6-1 to TRBJ2-7, with TRBD2 identical over 8 bases. Germline-derived CDR1 and CDR2 are MNHNS and SASEGT. V was clipped by 6 bases and J by 5 bases; unmatched bases: 12. This CDR3 is 15 amino acids long. CDR3 sequence reads: CASRNRNGRADEQYF. The CDR3 DNA follows: TGTGCCAGCAGGAATAGGAACGGGAGGGCGGACGAGCAGTACTTC.

This clonotype was detected only once. This chain joins TRBV2 and TRBJ1-5; D ambiguous. The ends were cut back, 2 bases at V and 10 bases at J, with 15 bases in the middle. The CDR3 is made up of 14 amino acids. Germline CDR1 is SNHLY and CDR2 is FYNNEI. The CDR3 nucleotides read TGTGCCAGCAGTGAACGGACGGCGGTGGGACCCCAGCATTTT. Translated: CASSERTAVGPQHF.

This clonotype was picked up a small number of times. The V call is TRBV7-2, the J call TRBJ2-7, with 9 positions matching TRBD2. Germline V gene lookup returns CDR1 SGHTA and CDR2 FQGNSA. Unmatched junction bases numbered 8, after V lost 5 bases and J lost 6 bases. The CDR3 length is 14 residues. The CDR3 loop is CASSSGLAWGEQYF. CDR3 DNA sequence: TGTGCCAGCAGCAGCGGACTAGCGTGGGGCGAGCAGTACTTC.

This clonotype was detected a few times. The rearrangement links TRBV7-3 to TRBJ2-5, with 7 bases aligning to TRBD1. The germline CDR1 and CDR2 sequences are SGHTA and FQGTGA. The CDR3 covers 14 residues. V shed 5 bases, J shed 7 bases, and the junction held 10 bases outside the gene matches. Here the CDR3 reads CASSPHRGFGTQYF. The CDR3 DNA follows: TGTGCCAGCAGCCCCCACAGGGGTTTCGGGACCCAGTACTTC.

This chain links TRBV12-3 or TRBV12-4 with TRBJ1-1; no definite D call. The CDR3 length is 13 residues. Trimming pared 4 bases from V and 5 bases from J, leaving 11 bases between. The CDR3 spells CASSSQTWTEAFF. CDR3 nucleotide sequence: TGTGCCAGCAGTTCACAGACGTGGACTGAAGCTTTCTTT.

The chain links TRBV25-1 to TRBJ1-2; D gene ambiguous. The CDR3 is made up of 16 amino acids. V was shortened by 8 bases and J by 7 bases, with 26 bases between the two germline ends. From germline, CDR1 is MGHDK and CDR2 SYGVNS. CDR3 nucleotides: TGTGCCAGCGTTGATCCCCTGACCTGGGAGGATGGTGGCTACACCTTC. As protein: CASVDPLTWEDGGYTF.